This TCR beta chain stems from a study of cytomegalovirus exposure and HLA in healthy donors. CDR1 and CDR2 (germline): SQVTM, ANQGSEA. V gave up 5 bases and J gave up 6 bases; unmatched junction bases: 7. The CDR3 runs 14 residues. Use of 60 Vbeta and 13 Jbeta primers characterized the PCR. Here immunoSEQ multiplex PCR was the method, and the copy in TCRdb shows in-frame clones only, minus some. The table records over 150,000 clones, around 76% of them present only once. Sequencing used PBMCs. The TCR comes from a man aged 55 to 69 in good health and CMV-seronegative. The gene calls are TRBV29-1 and TRBJ2-2, with 9 bases identical to TRBD1. CDR3 in amino acids: CSVFVRQGAGELFF. The DNA of the CDR3 is TGCAGCGTTTTCGTCAGACAGGGGGCCGGGGAGCTGTTTTTT.